This TCR beta chain was found in a study of T cell changes during pregnancy in multiple sclerosis. This clone was observed a few times. Only in-frame clones appear in the TCRdb table, and some are missing; sequencing was by immunoSEQ multiplex PCR. The table has tens of thousands of clones, approximately 94% seen once. Per the germline V gene, CDR1 is SGHRS and CDR2 is YFSETQ. The CDR3 is made up of 13 amino acids. Trimming pared 0 bases from V and 5 bases from J, leaving 9 bases between. Sample: CD8+ T cells from peripheral blood mononuclear cells, taken before pregnancy. The TCR comes from a female donor with multiple sclerosis, enrolled in a pregnancy study. The chain employs TRBV5-1 and TRBJ2-7; weak D call: TRBD1 (6 bases). The CDR3 nucleotides are TGCGCCAGCAGCTTGGGAGGGACAAACGAGCAGTACTTC. Amino acid sequence: CASSLGGTNEQYF.